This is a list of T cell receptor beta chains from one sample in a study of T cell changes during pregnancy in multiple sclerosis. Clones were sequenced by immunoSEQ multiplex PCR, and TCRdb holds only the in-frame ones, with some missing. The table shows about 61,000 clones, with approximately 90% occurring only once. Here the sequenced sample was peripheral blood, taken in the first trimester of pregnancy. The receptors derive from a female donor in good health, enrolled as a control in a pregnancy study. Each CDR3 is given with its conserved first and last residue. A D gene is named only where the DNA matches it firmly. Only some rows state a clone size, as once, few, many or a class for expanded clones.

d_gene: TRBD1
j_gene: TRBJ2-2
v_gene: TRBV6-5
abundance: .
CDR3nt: TGTGCCAGCAGAGGACAGGGAGGAGCCGGGGAGCTGTTTTTT
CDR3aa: CASRGQGGAGELFF

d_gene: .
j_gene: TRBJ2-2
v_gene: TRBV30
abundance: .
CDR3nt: TGTGCCTGGAGTGGGGGGCTAAACACCGGGGAGCTGTTTTTT
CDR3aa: CAWSGGLNTGELFF

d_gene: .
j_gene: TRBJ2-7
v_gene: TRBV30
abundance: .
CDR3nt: TGTGCCATCAAGGGGTCCCTCTCCTACGAGCAGTACTTC
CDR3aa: CAIKGSLSYEQYF

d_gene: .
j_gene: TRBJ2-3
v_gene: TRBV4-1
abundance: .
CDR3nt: TGCGCCAGCAGCCAAGATGAAGGGGTGGAAGGCACAGATACGCAGTATTTT
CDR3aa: CASSQDEGVEGTDTQYF

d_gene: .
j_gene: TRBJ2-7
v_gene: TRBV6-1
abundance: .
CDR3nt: TGTGCCAGCAGTGACAAGGGGAACTACGAGCAGTACTTC
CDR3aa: CASSDKGNYEQYF

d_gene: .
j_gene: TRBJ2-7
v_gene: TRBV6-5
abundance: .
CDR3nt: TGTGCCAGCAGTTACGCGGTGGGAGGCTTTTACGAGCAGTACTTC
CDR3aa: CASSYAVGGFYEQYF

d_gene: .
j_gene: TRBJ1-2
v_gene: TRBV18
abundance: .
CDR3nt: TGTGCCAGCTCTCTAAGTGGGCAGGGCTCGGATGGCTACACCTTC
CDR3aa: CASSLSGQGSDGYTF

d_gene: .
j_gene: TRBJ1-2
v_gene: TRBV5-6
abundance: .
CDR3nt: TGTGCCAGCAGTCCCGGGGGTGGCTATGGCTACACCTTC
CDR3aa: CASSPGGGYGYTF

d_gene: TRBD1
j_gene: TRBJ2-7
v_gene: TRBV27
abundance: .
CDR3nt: TGTGCCAGCAGTTTCGGGACAGGGTCCTACGAGCAGTACTTC
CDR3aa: CASSFGTGSYEQYF

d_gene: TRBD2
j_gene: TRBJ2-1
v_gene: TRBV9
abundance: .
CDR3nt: TGTGCCAGCAGCGTAGGCGGGGGGATGGCCAATGAGCAGTTCTTC
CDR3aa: CASSVGGGMANEQFF

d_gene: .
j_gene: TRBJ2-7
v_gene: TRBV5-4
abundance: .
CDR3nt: TGTGCCAGCAGCTTGAGAGGGGGCTACGAGCAGTACTTC
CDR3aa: CASSLRGGYEQYF

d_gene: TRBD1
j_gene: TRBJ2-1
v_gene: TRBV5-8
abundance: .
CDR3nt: TGTGCCAGCAGCACCTGGACAGGGGGTTTCAACAATGAGCAGTTCTTC
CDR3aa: CASSTWTGGFNNEQFF

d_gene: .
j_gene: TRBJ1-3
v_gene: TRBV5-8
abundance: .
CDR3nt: TGTGCCAGCAGCTTGGGACTGATCTCTGGAAACACCATATATTTT
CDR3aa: CASSLGLISGNTIYF

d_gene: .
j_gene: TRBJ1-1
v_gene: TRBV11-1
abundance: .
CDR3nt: TGTGCCAGCAGCTTAACCGCGCGACTGACGAACACTGAAGCTTTCTTT
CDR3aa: CASSLTARLTNTEAFF

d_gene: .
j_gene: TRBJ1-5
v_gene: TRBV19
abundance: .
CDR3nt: TGTGCCAGTAGTATAGCGGGGGATGGCAATCAGCCCCAGCATTTT
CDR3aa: CASSIAGDGNQPQHF

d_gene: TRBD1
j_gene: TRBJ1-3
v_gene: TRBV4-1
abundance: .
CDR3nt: TGCGCCAGCAGCCAGGGGACAGGGGCCTGGAGCTCTGGAAACACCATATATTTT
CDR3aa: CASSQGTGAWSSGNTIYF

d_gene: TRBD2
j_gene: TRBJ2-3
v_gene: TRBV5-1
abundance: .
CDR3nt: TGCGCCAGCAGCTTGGAACTAGCGGGGGGGCGGAGAGATACGCAGTATTTT
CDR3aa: CASSLELAGGRRDTQYF

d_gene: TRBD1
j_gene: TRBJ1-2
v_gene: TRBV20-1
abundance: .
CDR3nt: TGCAGCGCCGGGACAGGGGGAGGCTACACCTTC
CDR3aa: CSAGTGGGYTF

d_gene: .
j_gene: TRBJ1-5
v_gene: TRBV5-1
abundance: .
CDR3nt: TGCGCCAGCAGCTTGGAGGCAGGGGGCAATCAGCCCCAGCATTTT
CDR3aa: CASSLEAGGNQPQHF

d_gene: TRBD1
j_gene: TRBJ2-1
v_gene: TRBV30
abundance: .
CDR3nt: TGTGCCTGGAGTTCATGGACAGGGGCGGATGAGCAGTTCTTC
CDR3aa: CAWSSWTGADEQFF

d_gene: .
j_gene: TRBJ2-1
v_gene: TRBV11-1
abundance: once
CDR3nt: TGTGCCAGCAGCTTAGTGGGTAGGCGGACACCCTCCTACAATGAGCAGTTCTTC
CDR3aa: CASSLVGRRTPSYNEQFF

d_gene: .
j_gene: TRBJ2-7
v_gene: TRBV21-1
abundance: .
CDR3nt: TGTGCCAGCAGCAAAGCTCCAAACAAGGGGGCGCCCTACGAGCAGTACTTC
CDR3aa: CASSKAPNKGAPYEQYF

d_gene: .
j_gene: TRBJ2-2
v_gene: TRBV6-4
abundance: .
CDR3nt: TGTGCCAGCAGTGTCTCAATATCCGGGGACACCGGGGAGCTGTTTTTT
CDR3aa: CASSVSISGDTGELFF

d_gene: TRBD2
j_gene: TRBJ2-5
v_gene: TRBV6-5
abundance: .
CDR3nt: TGTGCCAGCAGTTACACCGGGACTAGTAAAGAGACCCAGTACTTC
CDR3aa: CASSYTGTSKETQYF

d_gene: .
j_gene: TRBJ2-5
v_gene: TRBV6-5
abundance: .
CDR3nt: TGTGCCAGCAGACAGGGACTAAGGGAGACCCAGTACTTC
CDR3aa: CASRQGLRETQYF

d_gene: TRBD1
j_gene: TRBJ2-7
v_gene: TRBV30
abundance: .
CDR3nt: TGTGCCTGGGGTACAGGGGGGTCTTTCAACGAGCAGTACTTC
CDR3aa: CAWGTGGSFNEQYF

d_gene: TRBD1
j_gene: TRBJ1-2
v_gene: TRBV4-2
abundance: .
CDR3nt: TGTGCCAGCAGCCAAGAAACAGGGGAGAACTATGGCTACACCTTC
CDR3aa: CASSQETGENYGYTF

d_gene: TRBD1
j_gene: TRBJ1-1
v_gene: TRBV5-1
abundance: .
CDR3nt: TGCGCCAGCAGCTTTCAGGGACAGGGACACACTGAAGCTTTCTTT
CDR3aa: CASSFQGQGHTEAFF

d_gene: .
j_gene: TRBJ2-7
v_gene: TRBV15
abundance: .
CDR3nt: TGTGCCACCAGCAGAGAGCCCGGGGACACAACCTACGAGCAGTACTTC
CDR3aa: CATSREPGDTTYEQYF

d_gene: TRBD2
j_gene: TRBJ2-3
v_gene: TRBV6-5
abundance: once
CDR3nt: TGTGCCAGCAGACGGGGGGGGCGCGGCACAGATACGCAGTATTTT
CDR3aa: CASRRGGRGTDTQYF

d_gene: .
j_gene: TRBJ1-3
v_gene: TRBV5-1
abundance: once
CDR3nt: TGCGCCAGCAGCTTGGCCTTGAGGGACTCTGGAAACACCATATATTTT
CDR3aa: CASSLALRDSGNTIYF

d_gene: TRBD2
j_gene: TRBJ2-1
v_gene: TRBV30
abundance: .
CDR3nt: TGTGCCTGGAACGGGGGGGGTGGCAATGAGCAGTTCTTC
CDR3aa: CAWNGGGGNEQFF

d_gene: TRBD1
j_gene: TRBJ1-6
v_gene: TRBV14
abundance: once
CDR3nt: TGTGCCAGCAGCTACACAGGGGGCAATTCACCCCTCCACTTT
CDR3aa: CASSYTGGNSPLHF

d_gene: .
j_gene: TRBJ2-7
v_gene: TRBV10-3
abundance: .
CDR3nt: TGTGCCATCACCAACAGGGACTCCTACGAGCAGTACTTC
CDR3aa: CAITNRDSYEQYF

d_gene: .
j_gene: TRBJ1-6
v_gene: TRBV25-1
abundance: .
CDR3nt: TGTGCCAGCAGACAGGCAAATTCACCCCTCCACTTT
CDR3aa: CASRQANSPLHF

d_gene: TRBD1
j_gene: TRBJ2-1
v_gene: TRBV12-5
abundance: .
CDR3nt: TGTGCTAGTGGTTTGGGACAGGGGGAGTTCTTC
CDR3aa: CASGLGQGEFF

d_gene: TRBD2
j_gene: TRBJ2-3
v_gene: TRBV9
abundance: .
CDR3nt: TGTGCCAGCAGCGTCGCTAGCGGGGGCACAGATACGCAGTATTTT
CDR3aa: CASSVASGGTDTQYF

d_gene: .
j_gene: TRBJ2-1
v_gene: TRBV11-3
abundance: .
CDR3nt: TGTGCCAGCAGCTTAACCACAGGGTCCTACAATGAGCAGTTCTTC
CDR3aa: CASSLTTGSYNEQFF

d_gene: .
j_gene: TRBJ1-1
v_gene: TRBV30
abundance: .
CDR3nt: TGTGCCTGGAGTATGCATCAGCGGAACACTGAAGCTTTCTTT
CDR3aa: CAWSMHQRNTEAFF

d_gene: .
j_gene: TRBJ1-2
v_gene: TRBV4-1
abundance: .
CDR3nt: TGCGCCAGCAGCCTTGGTCGGGATCCTAACTATGGCTACACCTTC
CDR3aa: CASSLGRDPNYGYTF

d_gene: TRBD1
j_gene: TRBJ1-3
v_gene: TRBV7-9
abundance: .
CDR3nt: TGTGCCAGCATCAGGGACAGGGCTGGAAACACCATATATTTT
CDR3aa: CASIRDRAGNTIYF

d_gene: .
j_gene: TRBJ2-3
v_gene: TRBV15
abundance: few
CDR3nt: TGTGCCACCAGGCACAGGGGGGGACCCCCTAGCACAGATACGCAGTATTTT
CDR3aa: CATRHRGGPPSTDTQYF

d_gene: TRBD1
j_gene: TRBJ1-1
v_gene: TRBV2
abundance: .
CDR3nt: TGTGCCAGCAGTAACAGGGGGGGATTGAACACTGAAGCTTTCTTT
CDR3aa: CASSNRGGLNTEAFF

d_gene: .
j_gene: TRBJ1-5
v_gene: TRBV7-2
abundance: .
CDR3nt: TGTGCCAGCAGCTTAGAAGGACTAGAAGGGCAGCCCCAGCATTTT
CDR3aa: CASSLEGLEGQPQHF

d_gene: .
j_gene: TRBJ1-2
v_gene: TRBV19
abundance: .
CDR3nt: TGTGCCAGTAGTATAGATCGGGGAATTACTAACTATGGCTACACCTTC
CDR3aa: CASSIDRGITNYGYTF

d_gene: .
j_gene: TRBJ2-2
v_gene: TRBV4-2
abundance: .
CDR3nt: TGTGCCAGCAGCCAAGGAGGAGGAAACACCGGGGAGCTGTTTTTT
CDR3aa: CASSQGGGNTGELFF

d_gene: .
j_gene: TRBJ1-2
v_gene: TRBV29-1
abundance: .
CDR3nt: TGCAGCGTTGAAGGAGAGGGAATGAATAACTATGGCTACACCTTC
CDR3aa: CSVEGEGMNNYGYTF

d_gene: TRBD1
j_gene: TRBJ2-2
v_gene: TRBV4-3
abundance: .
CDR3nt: TGCGCCAGCAGCCAAGAGGGGTCCCGGACAGGGGGCCCCGGGGAGCTGTTTTTT
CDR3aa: CASSQEGSRTGGPGELFF

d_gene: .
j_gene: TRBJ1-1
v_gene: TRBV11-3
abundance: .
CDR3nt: TGTGCCAGCAGCTCTAGAGTGGCGGGAACTGAAGCTTTCTTT
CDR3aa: CASSSRVAGTEAFF

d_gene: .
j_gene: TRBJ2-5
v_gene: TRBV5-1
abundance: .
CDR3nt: TGCGCCAGCAGCTTGGGCCCAGGCCAAGAGACCCAGTACTTC
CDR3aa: CASSLGPGQETQYF

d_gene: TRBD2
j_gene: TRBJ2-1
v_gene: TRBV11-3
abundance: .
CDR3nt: TGTGCCAGCAGCCCGAGGACCGGGACTAGCGGCAATGAGCAGTTCTTC
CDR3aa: CASSPRTGTSGNEQFF

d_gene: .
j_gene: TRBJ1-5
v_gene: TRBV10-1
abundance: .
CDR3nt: TGCGCCAGCAACCAGGGTTCCCCCAATCAGCCCCAGCATTTT
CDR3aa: CASNQGSPNQPQHF